Given below is one T cell receptor (beta chain) in context. Its antigen is as yet unknown. The data stem from a study of cytomegalovirus exposure and HLA in healthy donors. Study observations and caveats: Cytomegalovirus status was reportedly diagnosed by the classifier with high sensitivity and specificity. Investigators reported over 150 TCR beta chains as tied to cytomegalovirus.

V lost 0 bases and J lost 2; bases outside the gene matches: 4. The CDR3 spans 16 residues. The germline CDR1 and CDR2 sequences are SGHRS and YFSETQ. The method was immunoSEQ multiplex PCR; TCRdb's version includes in-frame clones alone and lacks a portion of them. The table has fewer than 250,000 clones, roughly 84% seen once. Sequenced input: PBMCs. The sequence derives from a woman under 30 in good health and CMV-seropositive. V gene TRBV5-1 combines with J gene TRBJ1-3; 8 positions match TRBD1. CDR3 coding DNA: TGCGCCAGCAGCTTGGACGGACAGGGCGCTGGAAACACCATATATTTT. It yields the protein CASSLDGQGAGNTIYF.